One sample yielded the 7 T cell receptor beta chains listed below, sequenced in a study of blood T cell repertoires in COVID-19. Measured with immunoSEQ multiplex PCR; TCRdb has only the in-frame clones, and not every one. The repertoire holds roughly 25,000 clones, with around 61% as singletons. The specimen was peripheral blood. All receptors come from a man in his 60s with active or convalescent COVID-19.

The table lists this clone with a count of one. The chain links TRBV5-1 to TRBJ1-1, with D perhaps TRBD1 (5 bases). Trimming cost V 1 base and J 7 bases, with 17 bases left between them. There are 15 residues in the CDR3. Germline V gene sequence: CDR1 SGHRS, CDR2 YFSETQ. CDR3 loop: CASSLSQVGANEAFF. In DNA, the CDR3 is TGCGCCAGCAGCTTGTCCCAGGTAGGGGCTAATGAAGCTTTCTTT.

About this clone itself: The identical CDR3 is also encoded by other nucleotide sequences in the sample. V gene TRBV11-2 combines with J gene TRBJ1-3, with 9 nucleotides matching TRBD1. The V gene end was trimmed by 6 bases and the J gene end by 1 base; junction bases not matched to a gene: 7. CDR3 length equals 16 residues. Per the germline V gene, CDR1 is SGHAT and CDR2 is FQNNGV. The CDR3 spells CASRKRTGASGNTIYF. In DNA, the CDR3 is TGTGCCAGCAGGAAAAGGACAGGGGCTTCTGGAAACACCATATATTTT.

Here the CDR3 DNA reads TGTGCCAGCAGCTCTAGTGGGACAGGGGTTGGAAAACTGTTTTTT. Its translation: CASSSSGTGVGKLFF. This chain links TRBV11-3 with TRBJ1-4; TRBD1 agrees at 10 bases. This CDR3 spans 15 amino acids. Germline values: CDR1 SGHNT, CDR2 YENEEA. Trimming at V came to 4 bases and at J to 10 bases, leaving 9 bases not matched to a gene.

The chain couples TRBV5-6 to TRBJ1-2, with D possibly matching TRBD1 (6 bases). The CDR3 has 16 amino acids. CDR1 is SGHDT and CDR2 is YYEEEE in the germline V gene. The V end was cut by 4 bases, the J end by 2 bases, with 18 bases between. In DNA form, the CDR3 reads TGTGCCAGCAGCGTTCAGGGGCCACGACGAAACTATGGCTACACCTTC. This translates into CASSVQGPRRNYGYTF. Combining the CDR3 with reference TRBV5-6 and TRBJ1-2 gives the whole variable domain DAGVTQSPTHLIKTRGQQVTLRCSPKSGHDTVSWYQQALGQGPQFIFQYYEEEERQRGNFPDRFSGHQFPNYSSELNVNALLLGDSALYLCASSVQGPRRNYGYTFGSGTRLTVV.

The V gene is TRBV6-5, the J gene TRBJ1-1, with 7 bases aligning to TRBD1. Germline V gene lookup returns CDR1 MNHEY and CDR2 SVGAGI. The CDR3 runs 14 residues. Trimming removed 3 bases from V and 6 bases from J; junction bases left unmatched: 7. The CDR3 here is CASSYTTGAAEAFF. CDR3 bases: TGTGCCAGCAGTTATACTACAGGGGCGGCTGAAGCTTTCTTT.

V gene TRBV21-1 combines with J gene TRBJ2-7; TRBD2 is the table's D call and was not checked against the DNA. TRBV21-1 corresponds to a pseudogene. This CDR3 contains 15 residues. CDR3 coding DNA: TGTGCCAGCATCCTTATGACTAGCGGATCCTACGAGCAGTACTTC. Translated: CASILMTSGSYEQYF.

The gene calls are TRBV20-1 and TRBJ2-1, with D possibly TRBD2 on 5 matching bases. The CDR3 has 11 amino acids. Trimming stripped 3 bases from V and 9 bases from J, with 9 bases between. Germline V gene lookup returns CDR1 DFQATT and CDR2 SNEGSKA (reference sequence). DNA for the CDR3: TGCAGTGCTAGGGGAGATGGTGAGCAGTTCTTC. Amino acids: CSARGDGEQFF.